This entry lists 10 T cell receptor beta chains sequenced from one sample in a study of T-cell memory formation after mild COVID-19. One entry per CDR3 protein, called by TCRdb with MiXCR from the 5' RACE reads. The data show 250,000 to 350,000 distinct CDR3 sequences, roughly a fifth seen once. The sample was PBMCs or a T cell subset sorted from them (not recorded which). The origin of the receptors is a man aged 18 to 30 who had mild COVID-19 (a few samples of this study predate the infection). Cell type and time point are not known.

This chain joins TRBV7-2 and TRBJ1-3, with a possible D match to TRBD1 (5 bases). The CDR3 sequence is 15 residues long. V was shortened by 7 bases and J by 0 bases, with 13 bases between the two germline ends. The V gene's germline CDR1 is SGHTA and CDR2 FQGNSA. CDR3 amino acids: CASTHRLSSGNTIYF. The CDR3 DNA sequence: TGTGCCAGCACCCACAGGCTCAGCTCTGGAAACACCATATATTTT.

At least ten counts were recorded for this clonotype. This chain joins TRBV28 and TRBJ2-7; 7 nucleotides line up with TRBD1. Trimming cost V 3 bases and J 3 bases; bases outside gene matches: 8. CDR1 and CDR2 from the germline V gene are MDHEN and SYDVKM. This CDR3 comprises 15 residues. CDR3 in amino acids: CASSFPGGFHYEQYF. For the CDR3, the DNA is TGTGCCAGCAGTTTCCCAGGGGGTTTCCACTACGAGCAGTACTTC.

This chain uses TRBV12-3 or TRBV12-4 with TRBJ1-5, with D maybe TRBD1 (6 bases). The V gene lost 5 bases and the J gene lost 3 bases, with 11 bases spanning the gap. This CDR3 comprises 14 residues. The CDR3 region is CASSNTGNNQPQHF. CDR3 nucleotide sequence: TGTGCCAGCAGTAACACAGGGAACAATCAGCCCCAGCATTTT.

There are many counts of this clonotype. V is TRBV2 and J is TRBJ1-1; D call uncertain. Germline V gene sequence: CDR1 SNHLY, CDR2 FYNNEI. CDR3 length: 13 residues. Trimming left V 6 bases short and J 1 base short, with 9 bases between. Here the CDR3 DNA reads TGTGCCAGCAGAGGCAATCGGAACACTGAAGCTTTCTTT. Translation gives CASRGNRNTEAFF.

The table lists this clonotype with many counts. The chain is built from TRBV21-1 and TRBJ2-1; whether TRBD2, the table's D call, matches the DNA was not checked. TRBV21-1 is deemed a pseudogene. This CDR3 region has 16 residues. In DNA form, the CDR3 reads TGTGCCAGCAGCCCCTGGGGGGTGACGCTAGCAAATGAGCAGTTCTTC. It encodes CASSPWGVTLANEQFF.

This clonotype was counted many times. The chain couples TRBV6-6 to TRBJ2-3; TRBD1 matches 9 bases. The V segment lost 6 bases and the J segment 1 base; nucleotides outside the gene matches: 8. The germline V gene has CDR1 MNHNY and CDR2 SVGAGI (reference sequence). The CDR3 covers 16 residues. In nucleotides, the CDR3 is TGTGCCAGCAGCCTTGGACAGGGGATTCGCACAGATACGCAGTATTTT. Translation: CASSLGQGIRTDTQYF.

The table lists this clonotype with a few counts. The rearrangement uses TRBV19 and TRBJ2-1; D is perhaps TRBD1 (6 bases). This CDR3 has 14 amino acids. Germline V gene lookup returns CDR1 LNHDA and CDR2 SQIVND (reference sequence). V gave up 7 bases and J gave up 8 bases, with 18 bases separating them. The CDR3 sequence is CASTKGDPRDEQFF. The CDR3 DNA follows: TGTGCCAGTACAAAGGGGGACCCTAGGGATGAGCAGTTCTTC.

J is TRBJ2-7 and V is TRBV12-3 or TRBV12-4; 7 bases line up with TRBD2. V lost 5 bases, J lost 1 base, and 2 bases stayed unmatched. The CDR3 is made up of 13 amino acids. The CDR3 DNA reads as TGTGCCAGCAGTGGTAGCGGGTCCTACGAGCAGTACTTC. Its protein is CASSGSGSYEQYF.

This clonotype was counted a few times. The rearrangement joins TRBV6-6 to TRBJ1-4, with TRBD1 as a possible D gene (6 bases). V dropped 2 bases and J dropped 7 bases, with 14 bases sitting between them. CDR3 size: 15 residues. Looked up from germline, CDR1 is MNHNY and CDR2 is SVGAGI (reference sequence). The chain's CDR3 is CASSYIGGRFEKLFF. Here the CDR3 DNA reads TGTGCCAGCAGTTACATCGGGGGGCGGTTTGAAAAACTGTTTTTT.

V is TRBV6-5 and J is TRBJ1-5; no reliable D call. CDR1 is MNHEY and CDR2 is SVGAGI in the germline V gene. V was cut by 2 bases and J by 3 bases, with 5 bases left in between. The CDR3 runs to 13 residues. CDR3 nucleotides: TGTGCCAGCAGTTACACGGTCAATCAGCCCCAGCATTTT. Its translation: CASSYTVNQPQHF.